Presented here are 22 T cell receptor beta chains from one specimen sequenced in a study of cytomegalovirus exposure and HLA in healthy donors. A multiplex PCR was run with 60 Vbeta primers and 13 Jbeta primers. The data were produced by immunoSEQ multiplex PCR, yet TCRdb's version contains in-frame clones alone and is incomplete. Here the sample spans about 38,000 clones, approximately 74% being singletons. Sequenced: PBMCs. The receptor set was obtained from a man aged 25 to 40 in good health and CMV-seronegative.

This clone came up once. The V and J genes are TRBV7-9 and TRBJ2-5, with a possible D match to TRBD2 (6 bases). The CDR3 contains 13 residues. CDR1 and CDR2 (germline): SEHNR, FQNEAQ (reference sequence). Trimming left V 3 bases short and J 9 bases short, with 14 bases between. DNA of the CDR3: TGTGCCAGCAGCTTGTGGGGGACTCAGGCCCAGTACTTC. Translating gives CASSLWGTQAQYF.

The genes are TRBV5-6 and TRBJ2-5; 7 bases agree with TRBD1. Germline CDR1 reads SGHDT; CDR2 reads YYEEEE. Germline trimming cut 4 bases from V and 2 bases from J; bases unmatched to any gene: 2. The CDR3 extends over 13 amino acids. The CDR3 coding sequence is TGTGCCAGCAGCCGACAGGGTCAAGAGACCCAGTACTTC. It encodes CASSRQGQETQYF.

V is TRBV29-1 and J is TRBJ1-1, with 8 bases identical to TRBD1. CDR1 is SQVTM and CDR2 is ANQGSEA in the germline V gene. CDR3 size: 12 residues. The V and J ends lost 7 bases and 3 bases, in that order; junction bases with no gene match: 4. The CDR3 DNA reads as TGCAGCGCCGGACAGGGTTACACTGAAGCTTTCTTT. This codes for CSAGQGYTEAFF.

The V call is TRBV6-5, the J call TRBJ1-2, with D possibly TRBD1 on 6 matching bases. Deletions cut 2 bases from V and 8 bases from J, with 12 bases between. Germline lookup yields CDR1 MNHEY and CDR2 SVGAGI. The CDR3 length is 13 residues. CDR3 loop: CASSYIQGGGYTF. DNA for the CDR3: TGTGCCAGCAGTTACATACAGGGCGGGGGCTACACCTTC.

V and J are TRBV7-9 and TRBJ2-7, with TRBD1 identical over 9 bases. Per germline, CDR1 SEHNR and CDR2 FQNEAQ (reference sequence). This CDR3 has 14 residues. Trimming took 3 bases from V and 6 from J; bases not matched to a gene: 6. For the CDR3, the DNA is TGTGCCAGCAGCTTCACCGGGACAGGGAGCGAGCAGTACTTC. It codes for CASSFTGTGSEQYF.

The V gene is TRBV29-1, the J gene TRBJ2-7, with D maybe TRBD2 (5 bases). Per germline, CDR1 SQVTM and CDR2 ANQGSEA. V lost 7 bases to trimming and J lost 7 bases, with 14 bases between them. The CDR3 has 11 amino acids. The CDR3, as DNA: TGCAGCGCCGGGCCCGAGCGGGAGCAGTACTTC. This sequence encodes CSAGPEREQYF.

The sample holds a few counts of this clone. J is TRBJ1-2 and V is TRBV27, with TRBD1 identical over 10 bases. The germline CDR1 and CDR2 sequences are MNHEY and SMNVEV (reference sequence). This CDR3 is 15 amino acids long. V was clipped by 4 bases and J by 5 bases; unmatched bases: 7. The CDR3 here is CASSSRDRGPYGYTF. CDR3 DNA: TGTGCCAGCAGTTCGCGGGACAGGGGCCCATATGGCTACACCTTC.

V usage is TRBV5-4 and J usage is TRBJ2-5, with D uncertain. Trimming stripped 4 bases from V and 5 bases from J, with 12 bases between. CDR1 and CDR2 (germline): SGHNT, YYREEE (reference sequence). CDR3 length equals 13 residues. The CDR3 sequence is CASSTNTAETQYF. CDR3 in DNA: TGTGCCAGCAGCACCAATACTGCGGAGACCCAGTACTTC. The full variable domain, completed using reference TRBV5-4 and TRBJ2-5, is ETGVTQSPTHLIKTRGQQVTLRCSSQSGHNTVSWYQQALGQGPQFIFQYYREEENGRGNFPPRFSGLQFPNYSSELNVNALELDDSALYLCASSTNTAETQYFGPGTRLLVL.

By frequency in the sample, this clone is medium-sized (0.01 to 0.1%). CDR3 sequence (DNA): TGTGCCAGCACCACCTCCCGGGACAACAATGAGCAGTTCTTC. The encoded protein is CASTTSRDNNEQFF. The rearrangement joins TRBV28 to TRBJ2-1, with a possible D match to TRBD1 (6 bases). With 7 bases removed from V and 5 bases from J, the gap between germline ends came to 15 bases. The CDR3 loop spans 14 amino acids. CDR1 is MDHEN, CDR2 SYDVKM, per germline.

This clone turned up a few times. This chain links TRBV2 with TRBJ1-1; weak D call: TRBD1 (6 bases). The CDR3 extends over 11 amino acids. V lost 6 bases to trimming and J lost 8 bases, with 10 bases between them. The germline CDR1 and CDR2 sequences are SNHLY and FYNNEI. CDR3: CASSFRGEAFF. In DNA, the CDR3 is TGTGCCAGCAGCTTCAGGGGCGAAGCTTTCTTT. The full variable domain, completed using reference TRBV2 and TRBJ1-1, is EPEVTQTPSHQVTQMGQEVILRCVPISNHLYFYWYRQILGQKVEFLVSFYNNEISEKSEIFDDQFSVERPDGSNFTLKIRSTKLEDSAMYFCASSFRGEAFFGQGTRLTVV.

This chain connects TRBV2 to TRBJ2-1; D not certain. V lost 8 bases and J 7 bases, leaving 12 bases between the germline ends. Germline loops: CDR1 SNHLY, CDR2 FYNNEI. CDR3 size: 12 residues. The CDR3 is CASWSPGNEQFF. The CDR3 DNA reads TGTGCCAGCTGGTCCCCCGGGAATGAGCAGTTCTTC.

This clone was observed once. DNA of the CDR3: TGCGCCAGCAGCCCGAGGACAGGGAACACCGGGGAGCTGTTTTTT. It codes for CASSPRTGNTGELFF. The chain recombines TRBV5-1 with TRBJ2-2; 7 nucleotides match TRBD1. The germline V gene encodes CDR1 SGHRS and CDR2 YFSETQ. The V segment lost 4 bases and the J segment 1 base; nucleotides outside the gene matches: 4. This CDR3 has 15 residues. Full variable domain (rest looked up from reference TRBV5-1 and TRBJ2-2): KAGVTQTPRYLIKTRGQQVTLSCSPISGHRSVSWYQQTPGQGLQFLFEYFSETQRNKGNFPGRFSGRQFSNSRSEMNVSTLELGDSALYLCASSPRTGNTGELFFGEGSRLTVL.

The chain is built from TRBV18 and TRBJ2-7; 7 bases agree with TRBD1. The CDR3 totals 14 residues. Germline trimming cut 3 bases from V and 2 bases from J; bases unmatched to any gene: 4. Per germline, CDR1 KGHSH and CDR2 LQKENI. The CDR3 DNA follows: TGTGCCAGCTCACCGGGACAGCCAGCCTACGAGCAGTACTTC. Its protein product is CASSPGQPAYEQYF. Full variable domain (remainder filled in from reference TRBV18 and TRBJ2-7): NAGVMQNPRHLVRRRGQEARLRCSPMKGHSHVYWYRQLPEEGLKFMVYLQKENIIDESGMPKERFSAEFPKEGPSILRIQQVVRGDSAAYFCASSPGQPAYEQYFGPGTRLTVT.

This CDR3 reads CASSEALSGTRYEQYF. CDR3 DNA sequence: TGTGCCAGCAGTGAAGCGCTAAGCGGGACTCGCTACGAGCAGTACTTC. J is TRBJ2-7 and V is TRBV6-1, with 7 bases aligning to TRBD2. Per the germline V gene, CDR1 is MNHNS and CDR2 is SASEGT. J was trimmed by 3 bases and V by 0 bases; bases with no gene match: 8. The CDR3 runs to 16 residues.

The J gene is TRBJ1-5, the V gene TRBV4-2; D is uncertain. CDR1 LGHNA and CDR2 YNFKEQ come from the germline V gene. This CDR3 spans 14 amino acids. Trimming left V 5 bases short and J 1 base short, with 9 bases between. The CDR3, as DNA: TGTGCCAGCAGCGGGCAGTTGAGCAATCAGCCCCAGCATTTT. It codes for CASSGQLSNQPQHF.

For this clone: One junction end disagrees with the germline gene, perhaps due to a read error. V usage is TRBV7-7 and J usage is TRBJ2-2; D remains ambiguous. The CDR3 is 14 residues long. CDR1 and CDR2 from the germline V gene are SSHAT and FNYEAQ (reference sequence). Written as DNA, the CDR3 is TGTGCTAGCAGCCCGGAATTAGCTTCCGGGGAGCTGTTTTTT. It codes for CASSPELASGELFF.

This chain links TRBV6-5 with TRBJ1-1, with a possible D match to TRBD1 (5 bases). V lost 7 bases, J lost 2 bases, and 8 bases lay in between. Looked up from germline, CDR1 is MNHEY and CDR2 is SVGAGI. The CDR3 has 12 residues. In DNA form, the CDR3 reads TGTGCCAGCACCGGACAAAACACTGAAGCTTTCTTT. As protein: CASTGQNTEAFF.

The J gene is TRBJ2-5, the V gene TRBV5-1, with 9 positions matching TRBD2. With 0 bases clipped from V and 3 bases from J, the junction kept 0 bases outside the gene matches. The CDR3 is made up of 14 amino acids. The germline V gene encodes CDR1 SGHRS and CDR2 YFSETQ. The CDR3 DNA sequence: TGCGCCAGCAGCTTGGCTAGCGGGGAAGAGACCCAGTACTTC. It specifies CASSLASGEETQYF.

The chain combines TRBV7-9 with TRBJ1-6; 7 bases fit TRBD1. The CDR3 sequence is 15 residues long. V dropped 2 bases and J dropped 7; count of bases not matched to a gene: 5. CDR1 and CDR2 (germline): SEHNR, FQNEAQ (reference sequence). CDR3 region: CASSLQTGVNSPLHF. The CDR3 coding sequence is TGTGCCAGCAGCTTACAAACAGGGGTCAATTCACCCCTCCACTTT.

The chain links TRBV7-9 to TRBJ2-6; D gene uncertain. The V gene lost 3 bases and the J gene lost 2 bases, with 5 bases spanning the gap. The CDR3 has 14 amino acids. The germline V gene has CDR1 SEHNR and CDR2 FQNEAQ (reference sequence). CDR3 in DNA: TGTGCCAGCAGCTTGTCGGCTGGGGCCAACGTCCTGACTTTC. This sequence encodes CASSLSAGANVLTF.

This clone was found once. The V call is TRBV14, the J call TRBJ2-7; the match to TRBD2 covers 9 bases. V gave up 0 bases and J gave up 2 bases; unmatched junction bases: 5. This CDR3 is built from 16 residues. Germline assignment: CDR1 SGHDN and CDR2 FVKESK. The CDR3 DNA reads TGTGCCAGCAGCCAAGATCAGCTAGCGGGGCCCTACGAGCAGTACTTC. Its translation: CASSQDQLAGPYEQYF.

The chain has TRBV29-1 and TRBJ2-1, with D possibly being TRBD1 (5 bases). CDR1 SQVTM and CDR2 ANQGSEA come from the germline V gene. The CDR3 runs 13 residues. V lost 4 bases to trimming and J lost 5 bases, with 12 bases between them. The CDR3 here is CSVAFRTNNEQFF. For the CDR3, the DNA is TGCAGCGTTGCTTTCAGGACAAACAATGAGCAGTTCTTC.